The 21 T cell receptor beta chains listed next were all sequenced from one sample in a study of blood T cell repertoires in COVID-19. Clones were sequenced by immunoSEQ multiplex PCR, and TCRdb holds only the in-frame ones, with some missing. The data hold about 270,000 clones, with around 86% observed a single time. The sequenced sample consisted of peripheral blood. These receptors all stem from a man aged 35 to 55 with active or convalescent COVID-19.

This clone was picked up one time. The V call is TRBV30, the J call TRBJ2-3; 12 bases map to TRBD2. The length of the CDR3 is 15 residues. Per the germline V gene, CDR1 is GTSNPN and CDR2 is SVGIG (reference sequence). V shed 1 base, J shed 1 base, and the junction held 0 bases outside the gene matches. Here the CDR3 DNA reads TGTGCCTGGAGTGGACTAGCGGGGGGCACAGATACGCAGTATTTT. Amino acid sequence: CAWSGLAGGTDTQYF.

The chain couples TRBV2 to TRBJ1-1, with D possibly being TRBD1 (6 bases). V lost 4 bases to trimming and J lost 7 bases, with 13 bases between them. Germline CDR1 is SNHLY and CDR2 is FYNNEI. This CDR3 is built from 13 residues. CDR3 residues: CASSVGQKLEAFF. CDR3 nucleotides: TGTGCCAGCAGTGTTGGACAGAAACTTGAAGCTTTCTTT.

The chain has TRBV28 and TRBJ1-4, with 9 bases that match TRBD1. With 3 bases clipped from V and 4 bases from J, the junction kept 3 bases outside the gene matches. CDR3 length equals 15 residues. Per the germline V gene, CDR1 is MDHEN and CDR2 is SYDVKM. Written as DNA, the CDR3 is TGTGCCAGCAGTTTTACGGGACAGGGTAATGAAAAACTGTTTTTT. This codes for CASSFTGQGNEKLFF.

The chain uses TRBV30 and TRBJ2-3; 7 positions agree with TRBD2. Trimming removed 0 bases from V and 1 base from J; junction bases left unmatched: 10. The length of the CDR3 is 17 residues. Germline V gene lookup returns CDR1 GTSNPN and CDR2 SVGIG (reference sequence). The CDR3 reads CAWSVEGGRGGTDTQYF. As DNA, the CDR3 is TGTGCCTGGAGTGTAGAGGGCGGGAGAGGGGGCACAGATACGCAGTATTTT.

V gene TRBV9 combines with J gene TRBJ2-1; a possible D gene is TRBD2 (6 bases). Germline values: CDR1 SGDLS, CDR2 YYNGEE. This CDR3 comprises 17 residues. The V and J ends lost 0 bases and 0 bases respectively, with 13 bases between them. The CDR3 DNA reads TGTGCCAGCAGCGTAGGCCCTCGGGAGAGCTCCTACAATGAGCAGTTCTTC. Translation gives CASSVGPRESSYNEQFF.

This clone occurred once. The gene calls are TRBV5-1 and TRBJ1-5; D unclear. Trimming took 0 bases from V and 0 from J, leaving 7 bases between them. The germline V gene has CDR1 SGHRS and CDR2 YFSETQ. The length of the CDR3 is 15 residues. CDR3 coding DNA: TGCGCCAGCAGCTTGGACACATATAGCAATCAGCCCCAGCATTTT. It codes for CASSLDTYSNQPQHF.

The chain joins TRBV30 to TRBJ2-7; D possibly corresponds to TRBD1 (5 bases). This CDR3 has 13 residues. Between the trimmed V and J ends, which lost 3 bases and 5 bases, there was a span of 14 bases. Germline CDR1 reads GTSNPN; CDR2 reads SVGIG (reference sequence). DNA for the CDR3: TGTGCCTGGAGGGGCAGGGTGGTCCACGAGCAGTACTTC. Translating gives CAWRGRVVHEQYF.

The rearrangement joins TRBV9 to TRBJ2-1; 10 bases align to TRBD2. CDR3 length: 15 amino acids. The germline V gene has CDR1 SGDLS and CDR2 YYNGEE. The junction had 10 bases not matched to a gene; V was cut back by 4 bases and J by 9 bases. The CDR3 nucleotides are TGTGCCAGCAGCCTAGGCGGAGCGGGAGGGATTGAGCAGTTCTTC. It translates to CASSLGGAGGIEQFF. The whole variable domain, filled in from reference TRBV9 and TRBJ2-1, reads DSGVTQTPKHLITATGQRVTLRCSPRSGDLSVYWYQQSLDQGLQFLIQYYNGEERAKGNILERFSAQQFPDLHSELNLSSLELGDSALYFCASSLGGAGGIEQFFGPGTRLTVL.

The gene calls are TRBV6-5 and TRBJ2-7; 9 positions match TRBD1. Germline values: CDR1 MNHEY, CDR2 SVGAGI. J lost 7 bases, V lost 5 bases, and 12 bases had no gene match. The CDR3 loop spans 15 amino acids. The CDR3 loop is CASSPPQDRGREQYF. In DNA form, the CDR3 reads TGTGCCAGCAGTCCACCCCAGGACAGGGGCCGAGAGCAGTACTTC.

The rearrangement uses TRBV24-1 and TRBJ2-1; 8 nucleotides agree with TRBD1. The CDR3 totals 15 residues. Germline loops: CDR1 KGHDR, CDR2 SFDVKD. With V trimmed by 7 bases and J by 8 bases, 12 bases remained unmatched. The CDR3 is CATSPGQGYFDEQFF. Here the CDR3 DNA reads TGTGCCACCAGCCCAGGACAGGGCTATTTCGATGAGCAGTTCTTC.

In DNA, the CDR3 is TGTGCCAGCAGCAAGCTAACCGGGACTAGCGGGAGTAATGAGCAGTTCTTC. Protein: CASSKLTGTSGSNEQFF. The chain links TRBV7-3 to TRBJ2-1; TRBD2 matches at 14 bases. Trimming at V came to 5 bases and at J to 7 bases, leaving 10 bases not matched to a gene. CDR3 length: 17 amino acids. The V gene's germline CDR1 is SGHTA and CDR2 FQGTGA.

V is TRBV3-1 (or the pseudogene TRBV3-2) and J is TRBJ2-1, with 13 positions matching TRBD2. The CDR3 loop spans 15 amino acids. Germline V gene sequence: CDR1 LGHDT, CDR2 YNNKEL (reference sequence). Unmatched junction bases numbered 5, after V lost 5 bases and J lost 7 bases. The CDR3 spells CASSSLAGGQNEQFF. The CDR3 DNA sequence: TGTGCCAGCAGCTCACTAGCGGGGGGGCAAAATGAGCAGTTCTTC.

The gene calls are TRBV5-6 and TRBJ1-1; perhaps TRBD1 as D (5 bases). V dropped 5 bases and J dropped 0 bases, with 20 bases sitting between them. This CDR3 has 17 residues. CDR1 SGHDT and CDR2 YYEEEE come from the germline V gene. In DNA form, the CDR3 reads TGTGCCAGCAGATACAGGCGAACCGCAAACATGAACACTGAAGCTTTCTTT. Amino acids: CASRYRRTANMNTEAFF.

The CDR3 protein is CASSLPGHGNEQFF. For the CDR3, the DNA is TGCGCCAGCAGCTTACCGGGACATGGCAATGAGCAGTTCTTC. J is TRBJ2-1 and V is TRBV5-1, with D possibly being TRBD1 (6 bases). Looked up from germline, CDR1 is SGHRS and CDR2 is YFSETQ. V dropped 2 bases and J dropped 6 bases, with 12 bases sitting between them. The CDR3 spans 14 residues.

The V and J genes are TRBV29-1 and TRBJ2-2; D possibly corresponds to TRBD1 (5 bases). Germline V lookup: CDR1 SQVTM, CDR2 ANQGSEA. Deletions cut 2 bases from V and 2 bases from J, with 9 bases between. CDR3 size: 14 residues. CDR3 bases: TGCAGCGTTGAACAGGGCTTAAACACCGGGGAGCTGTTTTTT. This codes for CSVEQGLNTGELFF.

This clone came up once. The chain links TRBV10-2 to TRBJ2-3; 13 bases are shared with TRBD2. The germline CDR1 and CDR2 sequences are WSHSY and SAAADI. CDR3 size: 16 residues. The V gene end was trimmed by 8 bases and the J gene end by 0 bases; junction bases not matched to a gene: 5. CDR3 sequence: CASFGTSGASTDTQYF. The CDR3 bases are TGCGCCAGCTTCGGGACTAGCGGGGCTAGCACAGATACGCAGTATTTT.

The chain links TRBV5-6 to TRBJ2-7, with a weak D call TRBD1 (5 bases). The germline V gene encodes CDR1 SGHDT and CDR2 YYEEEE. This CDR3 is built from 12 residues. Trimming took 3 bases from V and 6 from J, leaving 10 bases between them. CDR3 amino acids: CASSWTSSEQYF. For the CDR3, the DNA is TGTGCCAGCAGCTGGACAAGTTCCGAGCAGTACTTC.

The genes are TRBV3-1 (or the pseudogene TRBV3-2) and TRBJ1-6; maybe TRBD1 (5 bases). Germline CDR1 and CDR2: LGHDT and YNNKEL (reference sequence). With 1 base removed from V and 9 bases from J, the gap between germline ends came to 13 bases. The CDR3 spans 15 residues. DNA for the CDR3: TGTGCCAGCAGCCAAGTACAGGCGGTCGGTTCACCCCTCCACTTT. Amino acid sequence: CASSQVQAVGSPLHF.

The V and J genes are TRBV6-5 and TRBJ2-7; 8 positions agree with TRBD2. This CDR3 spans 16 amino acids. The V gene end was trimmed by 0 bases and the J gene end by 1 base; junction bases not matched to a gene: 5. In germline, CDR1 is MNHEY, CDR2 SVGAGI. For the CDR3, the DNA is TGTGCCAGCAGTTACTCGTTGGGACTAGAGTCCTACGAGCAGTACTTC. Its translation: CASSYSLGLESYEQYF.

The CDR3 bases are TGTGCCACCAGACAGGGGCGGAATCAGCCCCAGCATTTT. Protein sequence: CATRQGRNQPQHF. The V gene is TRBV15, the J gene TRBJ1-5; 7 bases line up with TRBD1. This CDR3 region has 13 residues. The V gene end was trimmed by 6 bases and the J gene end by 4 bases; junction bases not matched to a gene: 3. Germline V gives CDR1 LNHNV, CDR2 YYDKDF (reference sequence).

The gene calls are TRBV19 and TRBJ1-1, with a tentative D call TRBD1 (5 bases). V gave up 4 bases and J gave up 3 bases, with 12 bases separating them. The germline CDR1 and CDR2 sequences are LNHDA and SQIVND (reference sequence). This CDR3 contains 14 residues. The CDR3 is CASSTGDTDTEAFF. The CDR3 DNA reads as TGTGCCAGTAGTACGGGGGATACGGACACTGAAGCTTTCTTT.